Listed below are T cell receptor beta chains from one sample, sequenced in a study of T cell responses to AZD1222 COVID-19 vaccine. Sequenced by immunoSEQ multiplex PCR; TCRdb stores in-frame clones only, minus some. This sample has fewer than 90,000 clones, with just over 90% found just once. The sequencing used peripheral blood, collected 28 days after the second AZD1222 dose. The origin of the receptors is an adult who received the AZD1222 COVID-19 vaccine. Each CDR3 is given with its conserved first and last residue.

j_gene | v_gene | CDR3aa
TRBJ1-5 | TRBV28 | CASSLLAGGSNQPQHF
TRBJ1-1 | TRBV5-1 | CASSLDDGLEAFF
TRBJ1-5 | TRBV2 | CAGSRGQGSGQPQHF
TRBJ1-5 | TRBV30 | CAWSSRDSRNQPQHF
TRBJ1-6 | TRBV6-8 | CASSGDRDRGHNSPLHF
TRBJ1-5 | TRBV18 | CASSPQGSNQPQHF
TRBJ1-2 | TRBV13 | CASSFKDRVVVGYTF
TRBJ2-4 | TRBV10-2 | CASSPRQALKNIQYF
TRBJ1-6 | TRBV5-8 | CASSLANPPLHF
TRBJ2-1 | TRBV19 | CASKQADRSYNEQFF
TRBJ1-1 | TRBV6-5 | CASKADSYTEAFF
TRBJ1-2 | TRBV6-6 | CASSPTGNYGYTF
TRBJ1-2 | TRBV27 | CASSLRLERTNYGYTF
TRBJ1-6 | TRBV18 | CASSVGARDSPLHF
TRBJ2-7 | TRBV7-8 | CASSRSETGNYEQYF
TRBJ1-6 | TRBV2 | CASSPGQPNSPLHF
TRBJ2-7 | TRBV28 | CASSSTHSYEQYF
TRBJ1-1 | TRBV29-1 | CSVVENTEAFF
TRBJ2-2 | TRBV7-9 | CASSFQANTGELFF
TRBJ2-7 | TRBV4-2 | CASSQELVQGWEQYF
TRBJ1-2 | TRBV6-6 | CASTPRQAYRDGYTF
TRBJ1-2 | TRBV6-2/TRBV6-3 | CASSSREYGYTF
TRBJ1-6 | TRBV30 | CAWGEQGGSPLHF
TRBJ2-7 | TRBV28 | CASRPPGQIYEQYF
TRBJ1-4 | TRBV19 | CASKPGQGAWKLFF
TRBJ2-3 | TRBV28 | CASSTGAPLDTQYF
TRBJ1-6 | TRBV7-2 | CASRSFAGLGSPLHF
TRBJ1-1 | TRBV5-5 | CASSLWDKQFEAFF
TRBJ2-2 | TRBV25-1 | CASSGLIPGQGYAGELFF
TRBJ1-2 | TRBV19 | CASSIRLKPGGYGYTF
TRBJ2-7 | TRBV19 | CASTQGLTYEQYF
TRBJ1-5 | TRBV6-5 | CASSYAQGSDNQPQHF